This passage covers 24 T cell receptor beta chains from one sample sequenced in a study of T cells in Graves' hyperthyroidism and ophthalmopathy. RNA transcripts served as the template for amplifying TCR beta CDR3 regions. HTBI primers drove first-round RT-PCR of the TCR CDR3. TCRdb reanalysed the multiplex PCR reads using MiXCR and keeps one entry per CDR3 protein. This sample has about 590,000 distinct CDR3 sequences, with around 16% found just once. The sequenced sample consisted of blood. These receptors all stem from a woman aged 25 to 39 with Graves' hyperthyroidism.

The chain is built from TRBV7-9 and TRBJ2-7; 9 nucleotides line up with TRBD2. Germline V lookup: CDR1 SEHNR, CDR2 FQNEAQ (reference sequence). Trimming took 3 bases from V and 5 from J; bases not matched to a gene: 8. The CDR3 extends over 15 amino acids. In nucleotides, the CDR3 is TGTGCCAGCAGCTTGACTGGCGGGAGGGCAGACGAGCAGTACTTC. This translates into CASSLTGGRADEQYF.

This clonotype has a count of ten or more. This chain uses TRBV30 with TRBJ1-2, with D possibly matching TRBD1 (5 bases). From germline, CDR1 is GTSNPN and CDR2 SVGIG (reference sequence). This CDR3 contains 15 residues. The V and J ends lost 6 bases and 7 bases respectively, with 24 bases between them. The CDR3 nucleotides are TGTGCCTGTTCCCTGACGGGGGGACTCCCTGGTGGCTACACCTTC. Encoded protein: CACSLTGGLPGGYTF.

This clonotype appeared a few times. This chain uses TRBV28 with TRBJ2-3; 9 nucleotides agree with TRBD2. Germline trimming cut 5 bases from V and 8 bases from J; bases unmatched to any gene: 5. CDR3 length: 13 amino acids. CDR1 is MDHEN, CDR2 SYDVKM, per germline. CDR3 nucleotide sequence: TGTGCCAGCAGTGGCGAACTAGCGGGTACGCAGTATTTT. The encoded protein is CASSGELAGTQYF.

This clonotype has a count of ten or more. The genes are TRBV12-3 or TRBV12-4 and TRBJ1-2; tentative D call: TRBD1 (5 bases). V was shortened by 5 bases and J by 4 bases, with 20 bases between the two germline ends. The CDR3 contains 16 residues. CDR3 sequence: CASSGPGTAGPYGYTF. CDR3 in DNA: TGTGCCAGCAGTGGGCCGGGGACCGCGGGACCCTATGGCTACACCTTC.

V is TRBV20-1 and J is TRBJ2-2; D possibly corresponds to TRBD2 (5 bases). Trimming pared 3 bases from V and 4 bases from J, leaving 9 bases between. The CDR3 is 13 amino acids. Germline lookup yields CDR1 DFQATT and CDR2 SNEGSKA (reference sequence). The CDR3 nucleotides read TGCAGTGCTAGGGGAGTCGGCACCGGGGAGCTGTTTTTT. Protein sequence: CSARGVGTGELFF.

This clonotype was counted a single time. The junction differs from germline at one of its ends, possibly a read error. The CDR3 DNA reads TGTGTCAGCAGCCTGGGACAGGGGAGGGAGACCCAGTACTTC. Protein sequence: CVSSLGQGRETQYF. The chain combines TRBV7-9 with TRBJ2-5; 10 bases are shared with TRBD1. The germline gives CDR1 SEHNR, CDR2 FQNEAQ (reference sequence). CDR3 length: 14 amino acids.

This rearrangement joins TRBV24-1 to TRBJ2-5; D is uncertain. V lost 3 bases to trimming and J lost 5 bases, with 9 bases between them. The germline V gene encodes CDR1 KGHDR and CDR2 SFDVKD. This CDR3 has 13 residues. The CDR3 here is CATSDAGYETQYF. CDR3 coding DNA: TGTGCCACCAGTGATGCAGGATACGAGACCCAGTACTTC.

This clonotype has at least ten counts. This chain joins TRBV28 and TRBJ2-1; D might be TRBD1 or TRBD2, each matching 5 bases. The CDR3 totals 18 residues. Germline V lookup: CDR1 MDHEN, CDR2 SYDVKM. Trimming stripped 1 base from V and 6 bases from J, with 22 bases between. The CDR3 reads CASSLFRMWGSGGNEQFF. CDR3 nucleotide sequence: TGTGCCAGCAGTTTATTCCGAATGTGGGGAAGTGGGGGCAATGAGCAGTTCTTC.

This clonotype was counted a few times. The V and J genes are TRBV19 and TRBJ2-2; no reliable D call. V was pared by 3 bases and J by 6 bases, with 8 bases between. Germline CDR1 and CDR2: LNHDA and SQIVND (reference sequence). The CDR3 is 13 amino acids. The CDR3 DNA is TGTGCCAGTAGTATCGGCGCCCCCGGGGAGCTGTTTTTT. This translates into CASSIGAPGELFF.

This chain joins TRBV25-1 and TRBJ2-7; 9 bases align to TRBD1. This CDR3 has 15 residues. The germline V gene encodes CDR1 MGHDK and CDR2 SYGVNS. J lost 3 bases, V lost 3 bases, and 6 bases had no gene match. This chain's CDR3 is CASSDSRDRVYEQYF. In nucleotides, the CDR3 is TGTGCCAGCAGTGATTCTCGGGACAGGGTCTACGAGCAGTACTTC.

The V call is TRBV20-1, the J call TRBJ1-5; D gene ambiguous. The CDR3 has 15 amino acids. Trimming removed 6 bases from V and 0 bases from J, with 15 bases in between. Per the germline V gene, CDR1 is DFQATT and CDR2 is SNEGSKA (reference sequence). The CDR3 nucleotides are TGCAGTGCCAAGAGGGCAAGTAATAGCAATCAGCCCCAGCATTTT. Its translation: CSAKRASNSNQPQHF.

About this clonotype: An end of the junction does not agree with germline; a read error may underlie this. J is TRBJ2-1 and V is TRBV27, with 13 bases that match TRBD2. CDR3 length equals 17 residues. The germline gives CDR1 MNHEY, CDR2 SMNVEV (reference sequence). CDR3 in amino acids: CASLGLAGDPSYDEQFF. In DNA form, the CDR3 reads TGTGCCAGCCTAGGACTAGCGGGAGATCCGTCCTACGATGAGCAGTTCTTC.

The chain is built from TRBV27 and TRBJ1-1; TRBD1 aligns across 9 bases. The CDR3 runs to 18 residues. V lost 8 bases, J lost 6 bases, and 22 bases stayed unmatched. Germline CDR1 is MNHEY and CDR2 is SMNVEV (reference sequence). The CDR3 is CASVGRRGQGPGIPEAFF. The CDR3 DNA sequence: TGTGCCAGCGTGGGACGTCGGGGACAGGGACCGGGTATCCCTGAAGCTTTCTTT.

This clonotype occurred many times. V and J are TRBV28 and TRBJ2-7; D may be TRBD1 or TRBD2 (5 bases each). Per the germline V gene, CDR1 is MDHEN and CDR2 is SYDVKM. V was cut by 10 bases and J by 1 base, with 20 bases left in between. The CDR3 contains 15 residues. Written as DNA, the CDR3 is TGTGCCATCTGCATAGGGGCAGGGAGTTCCTACGAGCAGTACTTC. It encodes CAICIGAGSSYEQYF.

This clonotype came up many times. The CDR3 region is CSANTGGDRQETQYF. DNA of the CDR3: TGCAGTGCGAATACAGGGGGCGATCGACAAGAGACCCAGTACTTC. The V call is TRBV20-1, the J call TRBJ2-5, with 9 bases aligning to TRBD1. The junction had 10 bases not matched to a gene; V was cut back by 6 bases and J by 2 bases. Germline lookup yields CDR1 DFQATT and CDR2 SNEGSKA (reference sequence). This CDR3 is 15 amino acids long.

The genes are TRBV28 and TRBJ1-4; 7 bases fit TRBD1. Germline assignment: CDR1 MDHEN and CDR2 SYDVKM. The CDR3 is 14 amino acids. After removal of 6 bases from V and 3 bases from J, the junction contained 4 bases not matched to a gene. CDR3 nucleotides: TGTGCCAGCAGGCAGGACAGGTCTAATGAAAAACTGTTTTTT. Amino acids: CASRQDRSNEKLFF.

The table lists this clonotype with many counts. The chain uses TRBV28 and TRBJ2-5; 9 positions agree with TRBD2. V lost 1 base and J lost 5; bases outside the gene matches: 5. Germline loops: CDR1 MDHEN, CDR2 SYDVKM. This CDR3 comprises 15 residues. This chain's CDR3 is CASSLLAGVVETQYF. Here the CDR3 DNA reads TGTGCCAGCAGTTTATTAGCGGGAGTGGTTGAGACCCAGTACTTC. Full variable domain (rest looked up from reference TRBV28 and TRBJ2-5): DVKVTQSSRYLVKRTGEKVFLECVQDMDHENMFWYRQDPGLGLRLIYFSYDVKMKEKGDIPEGYSVSREKKERFSLILESASTNQTSMYLCASSLLAGVVETQYFGPGTRLLVL.

This clonotype has just a few counts. CDR3 nucleotide sequence: TGTGCCAGCAGCTTCCACGGGACAGGGGGCGCGGGAGCTAATGAAAAACTGTTTTTT. Its translation: CASSFHGTGGAGANEKLFF. V usage is TRBV13 and J usage is TRBJ1-4, with 12 bases aligning to TRBD1. V was pared by 3 bases and J by 3 bases, with 11 bases of the junction left unmatched. Germline V gene sequence: CDR1 PRHDT, CDR2 FYEKMQ (reference sequence). This CDR3 is 19 amino acids long.

Only a few counts were recorded for this clonotype. The chain is built from TRBV29-1 and TRBJ1-2; 9 bases map to TRBD1. CDR1 and CDR2 from the germline V gene are SQVTM and ANQGSEA. V trimming: 6 bases; J trimming: 4 bases; junction bases outside the gene matches: 6. This CDR3 region has 13 residues. This chain's CDR3 is CSVARDRVYGYTF. Written as DNA, the CDR3 is TGCAGCGTCGCCCGGGACAGGGTCTATGGCTACACCTTC.

This clonotype was counted at least ten times. J is TRBJ2-1 and V is TRBV28; perhaps D is TRBD1 or TRBD2 (6 bases each). The V gene's germline CDR1 is MDHEN and CDR2 SYDVKM. The CDR3 is made up of 16 amino acids. V was clipped by 3 bases and J by 8 bases, with 20 bases between them. Here the CDR3 DNA reads TGTGCCAGCAGTTTGTCGGGGGCGGGAACTGTCGATGAGCAGTTCTTC. Protein sequence: CASSLSGAGTVDEQFF.

The rearrangement joins TRBV6-4 to TRBJ1-5; D not certain. This CDR3 spans 18 amino acids. V was trimmed by 3 bases and J by 3 bases, leaving 21 bases between them. Germline V gives CDR1 MRHNA, CDR2 SNTAGT. CDR3 region: CASSDPQEPEVNNQPQHF. CDR3 bases: TGTGCCAGCAGTGATCCGCAGGAACCAGAAGTAAACAATCAGCCCCAGCATTTT.

The table lists this clonotype with many counts. V gene TRBV5-6 combines with J gene TRBJ2-2, with 10 positions matching TRBD1. This CDR3 region has 15 residues. The junction had 6 bases not matched to a gene; V was cut back by 5 bases and J by 5 bases. CDR1 and CDR2 from the germline V gene are SGHDT and YYEEEE. DNA for the CDR3: TGTGCCAGCAGTGCCGGGACAGGGGCTACCGGGGAGCTGTTTTTT. Its protein is CASSAGTGATGELFF.

With respect to this clonotype: This may be a read error, as it is one base from a much larger clone. The V and J genes are TRBV18 and TRBJ2-1, with 12 bases identical to TRBD2. Germline V gene lookup returns CDR1 KGHSH and CDR2 LQKENI. The CDR3 extends over 14 amino acids. This chain's CDR3 is CASSPGLAGSERFF. CDR3 in DNA: TGTGCCAGCTCACCCGGACTAGCGGGATCTGAGCGGTTCTTC.

This clonotype was counted ten times or more. This chain connects TRBV5-1 to TRBJ2-7; 12 bases fit TRBD1. J lost 3 bases, V lost 1 base, and 5 bases had no gene match. Germline V gene lookup returns CDR1 SGHRS and CDR2 YFSETQ. This CDR3 region has 16 residues. CDR3: CASSLRGTGGFYEQYF. The CDR3 DNA follows: TGCGCCAGCAGCTTGCGTGGGACAGGGGGCTTCTACGAGCAGTACTTC.